The clone carrying this TCR beta chain was observed many times. Priming of first-strand cDNA relied on TRAV- and TRBV-specific primers (covering alpha and beta chains). The TCRs were subjected to amplification over about 20 PCR cycles employing a constant-region primer in conjunction with a V-primer adapter. TCRdb re-called the reads through MiXCR, storing one row per CDR3 protein. The sample includes around 76,000 distinct CDR3 sequences, around a third of them seen just once. The sample's time point: before trial treatment. It was nivolumab, ipilimumab, aspirin, low-dose cyclophosphamide and low-dose radiotherapy that donors received. The source of the sample is a study of low-dose radiotherapy and immunotherapy resistance in tumors. The wider study: Oral administration of aspirin 300 mg daily occurred for four cycles, commencing at cycle 1 day 1.

Germline V gene data show CDR1 as DFQATT and CDR2 as SNEGSKA (reference sequence). Trimming removed 3 bases from V and 2 bases from J, with 12 bases in between. This CDR3 is built from 14 residues. This clonotype originated in a female donor with ovarian cancer. The chain is built from TRBV20-1 and TRBJ2-3; D perhaps matches TRBD2 (7 bases). This material consisted of PBMCs, taken before treatment. The CDR3 loop is CSARRGGYTDTQYF. The CDR3 bases are TGCAGTGCTAGGAGGGGGGGATACACAGATACGCAGTATTTT.